A selection of T cell receptor beta chains follows, all from one sample in a study of T-cell memory formation after mild COVID-19. TCRdb analysed the 5' RACE reads with MiXCR anew, one entry per CDR3 protein. Of roughly 580,000 distinct CDR3 sequences listed, roughly 18% are singletons. The material sequenced was PBMCs or a T cell subset sorted from them (not recorded which). The receptor set was obtained from an adult woman who had mild COVID-19 (a few samples of this study predate the infection). Cell type and time point are not known. CDR3s include the opening cysteine and the closing phenylalanine or tryptophan. A D gene is named only where the DNA matches it firmly. Expanded clones are given a class, and other clones once, few, many or no size at all.

cdr3_aa cdr3_nt j_call clone_size d_call v_call
CASSLEGQARGTDTQYF TGTGCCAGCAGCTTAGAGGGGCAGGCGCGGGGCACAGATACGCAGTATTTT TRBJ2-3 few - TRBV7-3
CASAGDGFGSGANVLTF TGCGCCAGCGCGGGGGACGGTTTCGGTTCTGGGGCCAACGTCCTGACTTTC TRBJ2-6 many TRBD2 TRBV5-1
CASSERTGGRETQYF TGTGCCAGCAGCGAACGGACAGGGGGCAGGGAGACCCAGTACTTC TRBJ2-5 - TRBD1 TRBV7-3
CASSQVGAGAGGPSREQYF TGTGCCAGCAGCCAAGTAGGGGCTGGTGCGGGAGGGCCGAGTAGAGAGCAGTACTTC TRBJ2-7 few TRBD2 TRBV4-2
CASSQDLGQGNTGELFF TGCGCCAGCAGCCAAGATTTGGGACAGGGAAATACCGGGGAGCTGTTTTTT TRBJ2-2 few TRBD1 TRBV4-1
CASSLQRTEAFF TGTGCCAGCAGTTTGCAGAGGACTGAAGCTTTCTTT TRBJ1-1 many - TRBV6-1
CASSGGGATNEQFF TGCGCCAGCAGCGGCGGGGGGGCTACGAATGAGCAGTTCTTC TRBJ2-1 - TRBD2 TRBV5-1
CASSLTGGALAGGYNEQFF TGTGCCAGCAGCTTAACGGGAGGGGCACTAGCGGGAGGTTATAATGAGCAGTTCTTC TRBJ2-1 - TRBD2 TRBV7-3
CASSQDKGQGTYEQYF TGTGCCAGCAGCCAAGATAAGGGACAGGGCACCTACGAGCAGTACTTC TRBJ2-7 few TRBD1 TRBV14
CASSRALGQNTEAFF TGTGCCAGCAGCCGCGCCTTGGGACAGAACACTGAAGCTTTCTTT TRBJ1-1 - - TRBV7-8
CASSPGDRRGYTF TGTGCCAGCAGTCCAGGGGACAGGCGTGGCTACACCTTC TRBJ1-2 - TRBD1 TRBV12-3/TRBV12-4
CASAYSGPLSTDTQYF TGCGCCAGCGCCTACTCGGGGCCTCTAAGCACAGATACGCAGTATTTT TRBJ2-3 - - TRBV4-1
CASSRTSGGREQFF TGTGCCAGCAGCCGGACTAGCGGGGGTAGGGAGCAGTTCTTC TRBJ2-1 - TRBD2 TRBV4-2
CASSLVWDSQRSPLHF TGTGCCAGCAGCTTAGTGTGGGACAGCCAAAGGTCACCCCTCCACTTT TRBJ1-6 few TRBD1 TRBV11-2
CASSLDPTSSYEQYF TGCGCCAGCAGCTTGGATCCGACAAGCTCCTACGAGCAGTACTTC TRBJ2-7 - - TRBV5-1
CSAREGGPWEGGQPQHF TGCAGTGCTAGAGAGGGGGGCCCGTGGGAGGGAGGCCAGCCCCAGCATTTT TRBJ1-5 few - TRBV20-1
CASSPRGASCYNEQFF TGTGCCAGCAGCCCAAGAGGTGCTAGCTGCTACAATGAGCAGTTCTTC TRBJ2-1 - - TRBV11-2
CASSQFFVSPLHF TGCGCCAGCAGCCAATTCTTCGTTTCACCCCTCCACTTT TRBJ1-6 - - TRBV4-1
CASSVGSNTGELFF TGCGCCAGCAGTGTGGGGTCGAACACCGGGGAGCTGTTTTTT TRBJ2-2 few - TRBV5-1
CASSYERDSSYEQYF TGCGCCAGCAGCTATGAACGGGACAGCTCCTACGAGCAGTACTTC TRBJ2-7 many TRBD1 TRBV4-3
CATSLGGSTDTQYF TGTGCCACCAGCCTGGGGGGTAGCACAGATACGCAGTATTTT TRBJ2-3 - - TRBV15
CASSLGTANTGELFF TGTGCCAGCAGCTTAGGGACAGCGAACACCGGGGAGCTGTTTTTT TRBJ2-2 many TRBD1 TRBV5-1
CASNNRVGANVLTF TGTGCCAGCAACAACAGGGTTGGGGCCAACGTCCTGACTTTC TRBJ2-6 few - TRBV2
CASSSNLGQGSYEQYF TGTGCCAGCAGCTCGAATCTCGGGCAGGGAAGCTACGAGCAGTACTTC TRBJ2-7 few - TRBV7-9
CASSYSRGQDFNQPQHF TGTGCCAGCAGTTACTCGAGGGGACAGGACTTCAATCAGCCCCAGCATTTT TRBJ1-5 many TRBD1 TRBV6-2/TRBV6-3
CASSQEGLASSYNEQFF TGTGCCAGCAGCCAAGAAGGGCTAGCGAGCTCCTACAATGAGCAGTTCTTC TRBJ2-1 - - TRBV3-1
CASSLGLSSGGTYEQYF TGTGCCAGCAGCTTAGGTTTATCTAGCGGGGGAACCTACGAGCAGTACTTC TRBJ2-7 - TRBD2 TRBV7-9
CSVETGGSLLDYNEQFF TGCAGCGTTGAAACAGGGGGCTCCTTACTGGATTACAATGAGCAGTTCTTC TRBJ2-1 - TRBD1 TRBV29-1
CASVIGAGINEQFF TGCGCCAGCGTCATCGGTGCAGGGATCAATGAGCAGTTCTTC TRBJ2-1 - - TRBV5-1
CASSQALDGSYEQYF TGTGCCAGCAGCCAAGCTCTGGACGGGTCCTACGAGCAGTACTTC TRBJ2-7 few - TRBV4-2
CASSIPGRSGANVLTF TGTGCCAGTAGTATTCCGGGACGATCGGGGGCCAACGTCCTGACTTTC TRBJ2-6 - - TRBV19
CASSLTPGGGGSPLHF TGTGCCAGCAGCTTAACGCCCGGCGGGGGAGGTTCACCCCTCCACTTT TRBJ1-6 once - TRBV7-3
CASSRDRVQGVTEAFF TGTGCCAGCAGCCGGGACAGGGTCCAGGGGGTCACTGAAGCTTTCTTT TRBJ1-1 - TRBD1 TRBV12-3/TRBV12-4
CASTDGGYTEAFF TGTGCCAGCACTGACGGGGGATACACTGAAGCTTTCTTT TRBJ1-1 few - TRBV2
CASSLNSGTHNEQFF TGTGCCAGCAGTTTGAATAGCGGAACTCACAATGAGCAGTTCTTC TRBJ2-1 few - TRBV6-5
CASSPIPGYGEKLFF TGTGCCAGCAGTCCCATTCCAGGGTACGGTGAAAAACTGTTTTTT TRBJ1-4 few - TRBV12-3/TRBV12-4
CASSLTGGAETQYF TGTGCCAGCAGTTTGACAGGGGGTGCAGAGACCCAGTACTTC TRBJ2-5 - TRBD1 TRBV25-1
CASSQDGQSGYTF TGTGCCAGCAGCCAAGATGGCCAGAGTGGCTACACCTTC TRBJ1-2 many - TRBV3-1
CASSLASRVGREPQHF TGTGCCAGCAGTTTAGCGTCCAGGGTAGGGAGAGAGCCCCAGCATTTT TRBJ1-5 - - TRBV12-3/TRBV12-4
CASSEGTGGLWAFF TGTGCCAGCAGTGAAGGGACAGGGGGTTTATGGGCTTTCTTT TRBJ1-1 few TRBD1 TRBV6-1
CSARDEINEQFF TGCAGTGCTAGGGACGAGATCAATGAGCAGTTCTTC TRBJ2-1 - - TRBV20-1
CAWSGEGGRDEQFF TGTGCCTGGAGCGGAGAGGGGGGTAGGGATGAGCAGTTCTTC TRBJ2-1 - - TRBV30
CASSFLPSLATGYTF TGTGCCAGCAGTTTCCTACCTTCACTCGCAACTGGCTACACCTTC TRBJ1-2 few - TRBV12-3/TRBV12-4
CASSPSAGSRELFF TGTGCCAGCTCACCATCCGCGGGTTCAAGGGAGCTGTTTTTT TRBJ2-2 few - TRBV18
CASSSRTGRVTEAFF TGTGCCAGCAGCTCCCGGACAGGGAGAGTCACTGAAGCTTTCTTT TRBJ1-1 few TRBD1 TRBV7-6
CASSQDSGRRDEQYF TGTGCCAGCAGCCAGGATAGCGGGAGAAGAGACGAGCAGTACTTC TRBJ2-7 - TRBD2 TRBV5-4
CASSLEGTSGRSQETQYF TGTGCCAGCAGCTTAGAAGGGACTAGCGGGAGGTCCCAAGAGACCCAGTACTTC TRBJ2-5 few TRBD2 TRBV7-8
CSAPGFTDFYEQYF TGCAGTGCTCCCGGTTTCACGGACTTCTACGAGCAGTACTTC TRBJ2-7 few - TRBV20-1